The source of this T cell receptor beta chain is a study of blood T cell repertoires in COVID-19. Study-level background: There were acute and convalescent COVID-19 samples, and they came from the United States, Italy and Spain. PBMCs, B-cell-depleted T cells, or T cells were the source of the cDNA or gDNA that made up the material.

In the original analysis: How many nucleated cells were present was estimated from reference gene primer amplification. This table comes from immunoSEQ multiplex PCR, and its TCRdb copy is limited to in-frame clones, with some not included. V, J and clone size are those of that table, while D and trimming were read from the DNA. Of about 59,000 clones listed, 65% to 80% are singletons. Germline lookup yields CDR1 KGHSH and CDR2 LQKENI. The V end lost 6 bases, the J end lost 4 bases, and 15 bases lay between the germline ends. The CDR3 sequence is 14 residues long. Material: peripheral blood. The sequence came from a human donor in a cohort sampled during active COVID-19. The rearrangement uses TRBV18 and TRBJ2-5; D is perhaps TRBD2 (6 bases). Written as DNA, the CDR3 is TGTGCCAGCTCCAACGTCGGGGGTGGAGAGACCCAGTACTTC. Translating gives CASSNVGGGETQYF.